The source of this TCR beta chain is a study of blood T cell repertoires in COVID-19. Study overall: Sites across the United States, Italy and Spain contributed samples from acute and convalescent COVID-19. The analysed material was cDNA or gDNA that came from T cells, B-cell-depleted T cells, or PBMCs.

Germline CDR1 and CDR2: MGHRA and YSYEKL. The CDR3 is 15 amino acids. The V end lost 3 bases, the J end lost 2 bases, and 11 bases lay between the germline ends. Sequencing used immunoSEQ multiplex PCR; TCRdb keeps in-frame clones, though not all of them. The sample has fewer than 350,000 clones, around 90% seen once; the top ten hold over 4%. In terms of age and location, participants ranged from roughly 18 to 100 years and lived in about 25 US areas. Cohort 3 recovered donors had two negative PCRs, clearance, or symptom resolution. The sample consisted of PBMCs or T cells enriched from blood (not recorded which). The gene calls are TRBV4-1 and TRBJ1-5, with a tentative D call TRBD1 (6 bases). The source of this sequence is a man between 60 and 75 years old who had recovered from COVID-19. The CDR3: CASSHLGGGNQPQHF. The CDR3 nucleotides read TGCGCCAGCAGCCACCTAGGGGGGGGCAATCAGCCCCAGCATTTT.